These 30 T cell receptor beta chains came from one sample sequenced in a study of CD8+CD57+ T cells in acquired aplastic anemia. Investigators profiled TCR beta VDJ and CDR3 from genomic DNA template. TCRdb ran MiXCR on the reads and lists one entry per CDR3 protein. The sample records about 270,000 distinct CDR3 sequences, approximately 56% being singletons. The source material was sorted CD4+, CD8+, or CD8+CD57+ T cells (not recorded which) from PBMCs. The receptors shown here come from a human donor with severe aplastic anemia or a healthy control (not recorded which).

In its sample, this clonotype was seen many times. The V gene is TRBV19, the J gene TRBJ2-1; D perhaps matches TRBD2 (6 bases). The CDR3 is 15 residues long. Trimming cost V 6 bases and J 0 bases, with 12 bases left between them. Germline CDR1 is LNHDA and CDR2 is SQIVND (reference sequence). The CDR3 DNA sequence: TGTGCCAGTAGAGCGCGGGGAGGCTCCTACAATGAGCAGTTCTTC. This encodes CASRARGGSYNEQFF.

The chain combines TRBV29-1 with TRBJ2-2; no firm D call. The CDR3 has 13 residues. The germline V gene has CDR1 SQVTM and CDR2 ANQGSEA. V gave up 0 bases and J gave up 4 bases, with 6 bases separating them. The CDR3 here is CSVEDRGTGELFF. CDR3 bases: TGCAGCGTTGAAGATCGAGGCACCGGGGAGCTGTTTTTT.

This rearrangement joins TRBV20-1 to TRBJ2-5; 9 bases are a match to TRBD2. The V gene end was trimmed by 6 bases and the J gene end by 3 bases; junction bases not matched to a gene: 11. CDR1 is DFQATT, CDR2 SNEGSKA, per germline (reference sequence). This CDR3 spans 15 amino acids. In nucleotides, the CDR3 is TGCAGTGCCTTCCCGGGCGGGAGGGCCGAAGAGACCCAGTACTTC. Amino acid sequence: CSAFPGGRAEETQYF.

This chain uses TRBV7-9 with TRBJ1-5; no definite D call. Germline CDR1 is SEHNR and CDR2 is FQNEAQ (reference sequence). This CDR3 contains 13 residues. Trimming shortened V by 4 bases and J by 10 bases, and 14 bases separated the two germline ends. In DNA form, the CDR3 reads TGTGCCAGCAGCTCGCCCGGACGGGCCCCCCAGCATTTT. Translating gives CASSSPGRAPQHF.

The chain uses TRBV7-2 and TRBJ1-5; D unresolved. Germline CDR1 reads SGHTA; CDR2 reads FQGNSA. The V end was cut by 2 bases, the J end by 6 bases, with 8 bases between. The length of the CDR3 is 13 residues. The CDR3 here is CASSLNYAQPQHF. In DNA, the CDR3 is TGTGCCAGCAGCTTAAACTACGCTCAGCCCCAGCATTTT.

The CDR3 reads CASIRDRGTSPLHF. Written as DNA, the CDR3 is TGTGCCAGCATCCGGGACAGGGGTACATCACCCCTCCACTTT. The chain joins TRBV2 to TRBJ1-6; 10 nucleotides line up with TRBD1. The CDR3 has 14 amino acids. V lost 7 bases, J lost 10 bases, and 7 bases stayed unmatched. Germline V gene sequence: CDR1 SNHLY, CDR2 FYNNEI.

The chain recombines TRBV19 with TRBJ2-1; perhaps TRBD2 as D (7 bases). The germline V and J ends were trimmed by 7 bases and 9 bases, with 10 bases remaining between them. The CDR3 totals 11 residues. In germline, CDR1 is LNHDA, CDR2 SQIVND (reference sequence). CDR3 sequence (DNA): TGTGCCAGTAACGGGGGGCGTGAGCAGTTCTTC. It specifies CASNGGREQFF.

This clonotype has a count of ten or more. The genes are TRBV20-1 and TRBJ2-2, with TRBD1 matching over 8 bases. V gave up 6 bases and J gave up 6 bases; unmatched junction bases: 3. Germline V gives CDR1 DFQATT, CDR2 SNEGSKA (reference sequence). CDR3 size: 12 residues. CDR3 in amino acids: CSARTGPGELFF. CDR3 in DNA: TGCAGTGCGCGGACAGGGCCCGGGGAGCTGTTTTTT.

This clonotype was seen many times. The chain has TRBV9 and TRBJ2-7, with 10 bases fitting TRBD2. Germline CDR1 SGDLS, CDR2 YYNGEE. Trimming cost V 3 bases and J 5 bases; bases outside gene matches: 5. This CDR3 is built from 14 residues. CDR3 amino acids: CASSGAGGRDEQYF. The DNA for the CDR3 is TGTGCCAGCAGCGGAGCGGGGGGGCGCGACGAGCAGTACTTC.

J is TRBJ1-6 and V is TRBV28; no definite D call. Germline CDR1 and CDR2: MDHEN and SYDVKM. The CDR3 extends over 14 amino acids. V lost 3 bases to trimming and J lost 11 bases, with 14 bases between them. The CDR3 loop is CASSLDGSATPLHF. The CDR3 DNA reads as TGTGCCAGCAGTTTGGACGGCTCGGCAACACCCCTCCACTTT.

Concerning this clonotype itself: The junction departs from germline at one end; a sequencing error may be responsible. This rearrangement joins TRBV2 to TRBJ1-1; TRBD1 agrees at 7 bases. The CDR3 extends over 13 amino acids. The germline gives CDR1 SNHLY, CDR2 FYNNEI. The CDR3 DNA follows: TGCGCCAGCAGTAATGACAGGGAGACTGAAGCTTTCTTT. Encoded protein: CASSNDRETEAFF.

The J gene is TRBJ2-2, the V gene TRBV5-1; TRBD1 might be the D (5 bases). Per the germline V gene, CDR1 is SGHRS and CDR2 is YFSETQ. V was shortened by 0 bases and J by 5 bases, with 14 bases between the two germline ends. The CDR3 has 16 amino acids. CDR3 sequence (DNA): TGCGCCAGCAGCTTGGAGGGGCAGGGATCGACCGGGGAGCTGTTTTTT. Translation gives CASSLEGQGSTGELFF.

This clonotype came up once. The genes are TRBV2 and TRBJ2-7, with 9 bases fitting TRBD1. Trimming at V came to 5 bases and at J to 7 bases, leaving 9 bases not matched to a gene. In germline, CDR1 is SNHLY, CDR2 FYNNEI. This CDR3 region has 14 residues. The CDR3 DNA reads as TGTGCCAGCAGTACCGGGACAGGGCGGAGTGAGCAGTACTTC. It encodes CASSTGTGRSEQYF.

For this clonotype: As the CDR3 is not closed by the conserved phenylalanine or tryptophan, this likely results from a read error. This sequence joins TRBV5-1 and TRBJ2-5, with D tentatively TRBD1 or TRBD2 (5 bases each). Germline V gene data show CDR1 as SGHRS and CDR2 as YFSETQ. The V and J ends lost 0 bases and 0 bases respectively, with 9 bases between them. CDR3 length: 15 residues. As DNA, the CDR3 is TGCGCCAGCAGCTTGGCAGGGACGTACCAAGAGACCCAGTACCTC. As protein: CASSLAGTYQETQYL.

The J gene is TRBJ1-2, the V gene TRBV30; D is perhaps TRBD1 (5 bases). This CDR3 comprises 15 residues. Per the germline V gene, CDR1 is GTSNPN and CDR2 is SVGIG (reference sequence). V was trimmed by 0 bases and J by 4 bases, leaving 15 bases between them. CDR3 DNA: TGTGCCTGGAGTGTACGCGCCAGGGCGGCCTATGGCTACACCTTC. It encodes CAWSVRARAAYGYTF.

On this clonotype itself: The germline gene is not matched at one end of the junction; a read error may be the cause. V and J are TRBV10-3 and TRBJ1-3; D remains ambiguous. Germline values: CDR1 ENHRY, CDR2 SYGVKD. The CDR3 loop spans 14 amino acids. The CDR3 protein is CAISLIPGGNTIYF. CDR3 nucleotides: TGTGCTATCAGCCTTATACCGGGAGGAAACACCATATATTTT.

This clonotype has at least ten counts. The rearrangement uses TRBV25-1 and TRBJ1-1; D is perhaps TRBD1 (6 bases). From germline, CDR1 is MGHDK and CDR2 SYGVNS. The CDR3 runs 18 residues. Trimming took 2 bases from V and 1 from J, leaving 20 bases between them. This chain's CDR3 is CASSEAGGAMRANTEAFF. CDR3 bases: TGTGCCAGCAGTGAAGCTGGGGGGGCGATGAGGGCGAACACTGAAGCTTTCTTT.

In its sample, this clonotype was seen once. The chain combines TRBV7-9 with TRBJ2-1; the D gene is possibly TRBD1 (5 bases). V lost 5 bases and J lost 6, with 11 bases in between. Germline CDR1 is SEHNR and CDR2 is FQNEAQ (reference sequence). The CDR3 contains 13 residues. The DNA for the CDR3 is TGTGCCAGCAGCCCCCTGGGGCGCAATGAGCAGTTCTTC. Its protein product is CASSPLGRNEQFF.

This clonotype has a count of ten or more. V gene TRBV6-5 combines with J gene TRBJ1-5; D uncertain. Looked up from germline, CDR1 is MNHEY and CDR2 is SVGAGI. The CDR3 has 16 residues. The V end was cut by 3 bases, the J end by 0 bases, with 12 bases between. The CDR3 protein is CASSYGGVYSNQPQHF. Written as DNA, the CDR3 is TGTGCCAGCAGTTATGGTGGAGTTTATAGCAATCAGCCCCAGCATTTT.

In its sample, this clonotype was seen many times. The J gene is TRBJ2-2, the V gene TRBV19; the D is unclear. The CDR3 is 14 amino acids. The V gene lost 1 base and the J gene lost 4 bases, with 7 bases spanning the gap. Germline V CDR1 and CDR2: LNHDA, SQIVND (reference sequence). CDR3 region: CASSIGQATGELFF. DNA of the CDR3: TGTGCCAGTAGTATAGGCCAGGCCACCGGGGAGCTGTTTTTT.

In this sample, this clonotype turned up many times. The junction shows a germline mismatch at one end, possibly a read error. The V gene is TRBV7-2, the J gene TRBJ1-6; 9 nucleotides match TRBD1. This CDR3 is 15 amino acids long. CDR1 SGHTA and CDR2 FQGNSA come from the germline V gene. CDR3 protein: CAGSSSTGGISPLHF. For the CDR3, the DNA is TGTGCCGGCAGCTCCTCGACAGGGGGTATTTCACCCCTCCACTTT.

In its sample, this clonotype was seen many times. The CDR3 loop reads CASQPRTGIQPQHF. CDR3 nucleotides: TGCGCCAGCCAGCCCCGGACAGGGATTCAGCCCCAGCATTTT. The chain employs TRBV5-1 and TRBJ1-5; 8 bases line up with TRBD1. The V gene end was trimmed by 7 bases and the J gene end by 6 bases; junction bases not matched to a gene: 9. This CDR3 comprises 14 residues. CDR1 SGHRS and CDR2 YFSETQ come from the germline V gene.

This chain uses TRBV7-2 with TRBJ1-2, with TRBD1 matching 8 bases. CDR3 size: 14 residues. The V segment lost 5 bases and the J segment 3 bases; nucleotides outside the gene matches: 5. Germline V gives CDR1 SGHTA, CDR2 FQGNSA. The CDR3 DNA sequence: TGTGCCAGCAGCCCCGGGACAGGTTACTATGGCTACACCTTC. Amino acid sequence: CASSPGTGYYGYTF.

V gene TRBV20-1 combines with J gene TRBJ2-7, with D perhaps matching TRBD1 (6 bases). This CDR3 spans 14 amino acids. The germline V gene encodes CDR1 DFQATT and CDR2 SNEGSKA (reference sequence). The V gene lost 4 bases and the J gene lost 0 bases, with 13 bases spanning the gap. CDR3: CSATGTLSSYEQYF. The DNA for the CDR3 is TGCAGTGCTACCGGGACACTGAGCTCCTACGAGCAGTACTTC.

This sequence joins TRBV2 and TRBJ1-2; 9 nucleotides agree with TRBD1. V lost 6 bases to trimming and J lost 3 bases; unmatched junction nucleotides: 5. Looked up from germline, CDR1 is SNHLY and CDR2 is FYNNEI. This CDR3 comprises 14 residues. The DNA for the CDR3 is TGTGCCAGCAGCACAGGGGGCGAGTACTATGGCTACACCTTC. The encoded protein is CASSTGGEYYGYTF.

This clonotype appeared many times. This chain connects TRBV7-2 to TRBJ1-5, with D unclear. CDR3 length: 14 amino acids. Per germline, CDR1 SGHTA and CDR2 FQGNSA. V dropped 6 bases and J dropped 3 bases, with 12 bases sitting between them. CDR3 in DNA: TGTGCCAGCAGTTCGGGCACCGTCAATCAGCCCCAGCATTTT. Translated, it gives CASSSGTVNQPQHF.

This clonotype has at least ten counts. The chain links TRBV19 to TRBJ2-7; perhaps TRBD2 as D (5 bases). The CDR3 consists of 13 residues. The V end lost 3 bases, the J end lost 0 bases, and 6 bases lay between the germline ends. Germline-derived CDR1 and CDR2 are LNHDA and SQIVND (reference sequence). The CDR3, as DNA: TGTGCCAGTAGTATCCGGGACTCCTACGAGCAGTACTTC. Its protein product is CASSIRDSYEQYF.

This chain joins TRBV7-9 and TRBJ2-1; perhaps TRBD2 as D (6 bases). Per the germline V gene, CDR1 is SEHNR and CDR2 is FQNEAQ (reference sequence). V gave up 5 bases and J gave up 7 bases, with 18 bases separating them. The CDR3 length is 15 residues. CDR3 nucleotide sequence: TGTGCCAGCAGCCCCGGGACTTCAACAATGAATGAGCAGTTCTTC. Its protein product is CASSPGTSTMNEQFF. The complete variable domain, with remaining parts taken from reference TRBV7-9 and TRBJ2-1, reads DTGVSQNPRHKITKRGQNVTFRCDPISEHNRLYWYRQTLGQGPEFLTYFQNEAQLEKSRLLSDRFSAERPKGSFSTLEIQRTEQGDSAMYLCASSPGTSTMNEQFFGPGTRLTVL.

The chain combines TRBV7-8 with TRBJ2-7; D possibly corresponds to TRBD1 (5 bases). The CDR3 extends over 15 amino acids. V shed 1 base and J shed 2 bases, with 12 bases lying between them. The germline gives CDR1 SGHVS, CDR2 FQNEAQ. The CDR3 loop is CASSLVPDRTYEQYF. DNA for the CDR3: TGTGCCAGCAGCTTAGTCCCCGACAGAACCTACGAGCAGTACTTC.

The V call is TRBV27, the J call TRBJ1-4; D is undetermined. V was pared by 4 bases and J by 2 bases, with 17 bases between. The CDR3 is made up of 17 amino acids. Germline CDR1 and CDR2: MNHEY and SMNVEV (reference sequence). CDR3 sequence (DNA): TGTGCCAGCAGTTCCCTAAAATTGGCAACTACTAATGAAAAACTGTTTTTT. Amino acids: CASSSLKLATTNEKLFF.